Listed below are T cell receptor beta chains from one sample, sequenced in a study of metastatic and nonmetastatic thyroid tumors. TCRdb reprocessed the PCR reads using MiXCR. Here the sample spans around 8,000 clones, 23% being singletons. Material: tumor tissue. Every receptor here comes from a female donor with papillary thyroid cancer or a benign thyroid nodule (not recorded which). Some clones in this sample may be carry-over from other donors' samples. The CDR3 runs from the conserved cysteine through the conserved F or W. D genes are given only for firm matches. Clone size is given for some rows only: seen once, a few or many times, or a class if the clone is expanded.

V	D	size	length	J	DNA	CDR3
TRBV5-1	TRBD1	.	15	TRBJ2-2	TGCGCCAGCAGCTCGACAGGGGGCTTCACCGGGGAGCTGTTTTTT	CASSSTGGFTGELFF
TRBV27	.	.	15	TRBJ1-2	TGTGCCAGCAGTTTATACCCCGACAGCAACTATGGCTACACCTTC	CASSLYPDSNYGYTF
TRBV6-6	.	many	15	TRBJ1-5	TGTGCCAGCAGTTACGAAGGCGAGGTCAATCAGCCCCAGCATTTT	CASSYEGEVNQPQHF
TRBV15	TRBD1	medium-sized	12	TRBJ1-6	TGTGCCACCTCGGGACAGACTTCACCCCTCCACTTT	CATSGQTSPLHF
TRBV5-1	.	.	14	TRBJ1-1	TGCGCCAGCAGCGAACAGGGCGGGAACACTGAAGCTTTCTTT	CASSEQGGNTEAFF
TRBV30	.	many	11	TRBJ1-2	TGTGCCTGGAGTGGACAATATGGCTACACCTTC	CAWSGQYGYTF
TRBV5-1	.	.	15	TRBJ2-7	TGCGCCAGCAGCATCCCCGGGACGAGCTCCTACGAGCAGTACTTC	CASSIPGTSSYEQYF
TRBV28	TRBD1	many	16	TRBJ1-4	TGTGCCAGCAGTTTTGGGACAGGGGTCGGGGATGAAAAACTGTTTTTT	CASSFGTGVGDEKLFF
TRBV9	.	medium-sized	14	TRBJ1-3	TGTGCCAGCAGCGTAGGGGGACTAGGAAACACCATATATTTT	CASSVGGLGNTIYF
TRBV18	TRBD1	many	13	TRBJ1-2	TGTGCCAGCTCACCGACAGGGTGGCTAGGCTACACCTTC	CASSPTGWLGYTF
TRBV6-4	.	.	15	TRBJ2-2	TGTGCCAGCAGTGACAAGAGCGCTGACACCGGGGAGCTGTTTTTT	CASSDKSADTGELFF
TRBV11-2	TRBD1	.	13	TRBJ1-2	TGTGCCAGCAGCTACAATACAGGGGGTGGCTACACCTTC	CASSYNTGGGYTF
TRBV19	.	.	15	TRBJ1-2	TGTGCCAGTAGTATTTTCGACGGCTTTAGCTATGGCTACACCTTC	CASSIFDGFSYGYTF
TRBV18	.	many	13	TRBJ1-1	TGTGCCAGCTCACCACCGCGGGGTTCTGAAGCTTTCTTT	CASSPPRGSEAFF
TRBV24-1	TRBD1	few	16	TRBJ2-3	TGTGCCACCAGTGATTTGAAAGCAGGGGGAGTCAATACGCAGTATTTT	CATSDLKAGGVNTQYF
TRBV6-2/TRBV6-3	.	few	11	TRBJ1-1	TGTGCCAGCACCACGAACACTGAAGCTTTCTTT	CASTTNTEAFF
TRBV6-1	.	medium-sized	13	TRBJ2-7	TGTGCCAGCAGCCTCACCTGGGAATACGAGCAGTACTTC	CASSLTWEYEQYF
TRBV9	.	.	16	TRBJ1-2	TGTGCCAGCAGCGGGGCACGAGCCGGGTTTAACTATGGCTACACCTTC	CASSGARAGFNYGYTF
TRBV6-1	TRBD2	.	15	TRBJ2-7	TGTGCCAGCAGCCCAAACCCGCGGGGGGGCGGGGAGCAGTACTTC	CASSPNPRGGGEQYF
TRBV6-1	.	few	13	TRBJ1-2	TGTGCCAGCAGTGAAGAGGCAGGGGACGGCTACACCTTC	CASSEEAGDGYTF